Sequencing of this T cell receptor beta chain was carried out in a study of T cells after yellow fever vaccination. Study-level background: Each low-cell-number fraction was prepared by means of SMART-Seq v4 Ultra Low Input.

In the case of this clonotype: The antigen remains undetermined.

CDR3 size: 16 residues. Germline V CDR1 and CDR2: SGHRS, YFSETQ. Trimming removed 5 bases from V and 1 base from J; junction bases left unmatched: 5. Universal primer sites and UMIs were introduced during 5'RACE template-switching synthesis of TCR cDNA. TCRdb re-derived calls from the 5' RACE reads in MiXCR, one entry per CDR3 protein. Of hundreds of thousands of distinct CDR3 sequences listed, around a tenth were seen once; the top ten hold roughly 18%. Study observations and caveats: Peaking faster, on day 5 versus 15, the secondary response was nonetheless weaker.

This material consisted of PBMCs, taken on the day of the first yellow fever vaccination. The chain carries TRBV5-1 and TRBJ2-2, with 10 bases aligning to TRBD2. This clonotype was obtained from a man younger than 35 who received the YFV17D yellow fever vaccine. The CDR3 loop reads CASRSGGAGNTGELFF. The CDR3 DNA reads TGCGCCAGCAGAAGCGGGGGGGCCGGGAACACCGGGGAGCTGTTTTTT.